The present T cell receptor (beta chain) was sequenced within a study of T-cell memory formation after mild COVID-19. Germline-derived CDR1 and CDR2 are LNHDA and SQIVND (reference sequence). This CDR3 spans 13 amino acids. Trimming stripped 9 bases from V and 5 bases from J, with 14 bases between. TCRdb independently ran MiXCR on the 5' RACE reads; one entry per CDR3 protein. The sample lists some 290,000 distinct CDR3 sequences, 16% occurring once. Sequencing was carried out using PBMCs or a T cell subset sorted from them (not recorded which). V is TRBV19 and J is TRBJ1-5, with TRBD1 as a possible D gene (5 bases). This clonotype was sampled from a man younger than 35 who had mild COVID-19 (a few samples of this study predate the infection). Cell type and time point are not known. CDR3 sequence reads: CASTGRFDQPQHF. The CDR3 coding sequence is TGTGCCAGCACGGGACGGTTCGATCAGCCCCAGCATTTT.